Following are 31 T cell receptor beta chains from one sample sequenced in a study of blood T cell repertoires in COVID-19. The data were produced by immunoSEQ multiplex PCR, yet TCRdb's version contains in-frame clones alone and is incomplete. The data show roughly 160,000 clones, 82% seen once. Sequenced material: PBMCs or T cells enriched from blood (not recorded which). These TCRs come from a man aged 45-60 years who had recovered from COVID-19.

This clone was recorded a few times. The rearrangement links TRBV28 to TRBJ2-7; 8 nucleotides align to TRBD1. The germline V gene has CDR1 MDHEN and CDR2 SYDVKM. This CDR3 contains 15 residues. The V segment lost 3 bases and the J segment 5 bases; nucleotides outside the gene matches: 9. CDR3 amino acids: CASSFTQGQVHEQYF. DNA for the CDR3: TGTGCCAGCAGTTTCACCCAGGGACAGGTCCACGAGCAGTACTTC.

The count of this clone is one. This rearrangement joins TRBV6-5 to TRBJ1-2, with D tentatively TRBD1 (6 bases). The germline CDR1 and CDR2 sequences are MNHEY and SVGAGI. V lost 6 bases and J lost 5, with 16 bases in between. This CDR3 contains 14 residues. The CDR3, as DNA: TGTGCCAGCAGACTCCGACAGGACCTATATGGCTACACCTTC. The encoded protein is CASRLRQDLYGYTF.

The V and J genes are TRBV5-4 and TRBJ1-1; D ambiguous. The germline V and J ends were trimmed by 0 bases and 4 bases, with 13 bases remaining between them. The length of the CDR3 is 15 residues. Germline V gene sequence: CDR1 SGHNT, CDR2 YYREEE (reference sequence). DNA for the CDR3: TGTGCCAGCAGCTTGGCCCGGGCGGCGGGCACTGAAGCTTTCTTT. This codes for CASSLARAAGTEAFF.

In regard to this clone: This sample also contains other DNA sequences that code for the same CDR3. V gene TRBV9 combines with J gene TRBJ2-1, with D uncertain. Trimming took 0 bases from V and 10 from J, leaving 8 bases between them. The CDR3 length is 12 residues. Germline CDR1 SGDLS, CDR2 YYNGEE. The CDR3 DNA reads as TGTGCCAGCAGCGTAGGTTCGAGGGAGCAGTTCTTC. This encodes CASSVGSREQFF.

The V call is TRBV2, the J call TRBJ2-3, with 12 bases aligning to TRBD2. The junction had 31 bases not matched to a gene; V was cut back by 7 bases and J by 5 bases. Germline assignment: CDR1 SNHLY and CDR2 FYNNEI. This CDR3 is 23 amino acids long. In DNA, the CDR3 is TGTGCCAGCATCGCCTTAGGACAGACGACTAGCGGGGGCCCCTGGGGCGACGTAGATACGCAGTATTTT. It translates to CASIALGQTTSGGPWGDVDTQYF.

The CDR3 DNA sequence: TGTGCCAGCAGTTCGCCAGGGAACACTGAAGCTTTCTTT. Its protein is CASSSPGNTEAFF. The V gene is TRBV28, the J gene TRBJ1-1; D unresolved. V was cut by 4 bases and J by 1 base, with 7 bases left in between. The CDR3 has 13 residues. CDR1 MDHEN and CDR2 SYDVKM come from the germline V gene.

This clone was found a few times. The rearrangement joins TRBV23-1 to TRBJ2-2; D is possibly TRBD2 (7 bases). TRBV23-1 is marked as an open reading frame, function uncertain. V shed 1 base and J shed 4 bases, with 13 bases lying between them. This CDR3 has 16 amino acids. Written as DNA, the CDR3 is TGCGCCAGCAGTCAATTGAAGGGGGGGAGCACCGGGGAGCTGTTTTTT. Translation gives CASSQLKGGSTGELFF.

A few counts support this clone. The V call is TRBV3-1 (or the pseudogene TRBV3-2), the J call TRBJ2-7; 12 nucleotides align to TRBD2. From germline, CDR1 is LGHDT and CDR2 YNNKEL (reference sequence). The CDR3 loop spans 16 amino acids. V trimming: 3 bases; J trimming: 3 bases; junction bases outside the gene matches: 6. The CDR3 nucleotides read TGTGCCAGCAGCCAGCCGGGACTAGCGGGCTTCTACGAGCAGTACTTC. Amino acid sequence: CASSQPGLAGFYEQYF.

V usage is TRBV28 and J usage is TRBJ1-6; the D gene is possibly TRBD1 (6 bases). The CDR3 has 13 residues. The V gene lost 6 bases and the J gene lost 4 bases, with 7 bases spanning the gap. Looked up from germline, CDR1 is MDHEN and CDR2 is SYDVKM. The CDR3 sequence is CASRDRYNSPLHF. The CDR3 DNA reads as TGTGCCAGCAGGGACAGATATAATTCACCCCTCCACTTT.

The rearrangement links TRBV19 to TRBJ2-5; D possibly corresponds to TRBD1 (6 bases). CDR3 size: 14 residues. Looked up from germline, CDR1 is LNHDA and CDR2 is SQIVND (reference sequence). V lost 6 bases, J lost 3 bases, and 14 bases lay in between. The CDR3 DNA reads TGTGCCAGTAGGTGGGGGCCATTAGAAGAGACCCAGTACTTC. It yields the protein CASRWGPLEETQYF.

CDR3 nucleotide sequence: TGTGCCAGCAGCCCAGGGACTAGCGGGATTGGCGAGCAGTTCTTC. It specifies CASSPGTSGIGEQFF. The chain couples TRBV9 to TRBJ2-1; 13 nucleotides line up with TRBD2. The germline V gene encodes CDR1 SGDLS and CDR2 YYNGEE. V dropped 4 bases and J dropped 10; count of bases not matched to a gene: 8. There are 15 residues in the CDR3.

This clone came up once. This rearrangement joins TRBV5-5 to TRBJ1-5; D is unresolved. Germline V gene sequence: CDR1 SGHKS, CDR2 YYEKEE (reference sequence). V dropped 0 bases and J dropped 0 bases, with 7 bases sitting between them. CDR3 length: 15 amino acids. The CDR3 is CASSLGAGSNQPQHF. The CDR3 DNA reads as TGTGCCAGCAGCTTGGGGGCGGGTAGCAATCAGCCCCAGCATTTT.

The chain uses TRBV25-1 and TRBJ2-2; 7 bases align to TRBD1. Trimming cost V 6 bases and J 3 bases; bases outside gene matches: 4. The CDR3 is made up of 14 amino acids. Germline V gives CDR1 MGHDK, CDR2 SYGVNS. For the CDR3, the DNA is TGTGCCAGCAGCCGGACAGGAGACACCGGGGAGCTGTTTTTT. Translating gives CASSRTGDTGELFF.

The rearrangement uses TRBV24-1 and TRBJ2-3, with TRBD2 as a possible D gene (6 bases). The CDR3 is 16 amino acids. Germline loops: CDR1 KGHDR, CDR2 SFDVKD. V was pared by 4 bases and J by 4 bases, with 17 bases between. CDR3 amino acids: CATSDQSAAGPDTQYF. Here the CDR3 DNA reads TGTGCCACCAGTGACCAAAGCGCTGCGGGGCCAGATACGCAGTATTTT.

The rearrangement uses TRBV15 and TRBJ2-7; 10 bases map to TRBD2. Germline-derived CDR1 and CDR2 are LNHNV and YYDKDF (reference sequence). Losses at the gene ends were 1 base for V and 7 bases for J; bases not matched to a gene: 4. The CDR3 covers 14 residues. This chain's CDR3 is CATSRALAGGEQYF. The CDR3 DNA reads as TGTGCCACCAGCAGAGCATTAGCGGGAGGTGAGCAGTACTTC.

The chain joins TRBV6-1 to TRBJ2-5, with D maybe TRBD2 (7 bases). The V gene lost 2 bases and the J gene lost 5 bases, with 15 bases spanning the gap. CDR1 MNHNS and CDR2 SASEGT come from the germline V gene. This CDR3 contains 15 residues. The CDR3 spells CASSELRGGGETQYF. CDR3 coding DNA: TGTGCCAGCAGTGAACTCCGCGGGGGCGGGGAGACCCAGTACTTC.

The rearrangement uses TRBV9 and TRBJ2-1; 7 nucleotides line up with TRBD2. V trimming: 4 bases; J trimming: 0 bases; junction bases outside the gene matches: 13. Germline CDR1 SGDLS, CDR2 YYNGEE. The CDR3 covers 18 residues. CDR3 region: CASSSRLAGVSSYNEQFF. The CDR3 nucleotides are TGTGCCAGCAGCTCACGACTTGCGGGGGTGAGCTCCTACAATGAGCAGTTCTTC.

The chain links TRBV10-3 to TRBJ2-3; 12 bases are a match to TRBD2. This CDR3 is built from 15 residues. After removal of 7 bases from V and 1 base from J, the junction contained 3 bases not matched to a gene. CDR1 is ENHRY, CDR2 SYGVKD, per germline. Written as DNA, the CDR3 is TGTGCCATCAACGGACTAGCGGGGCGCACAGATACGCAGTATTTT. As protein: CAINGLAGRTDTQYF.

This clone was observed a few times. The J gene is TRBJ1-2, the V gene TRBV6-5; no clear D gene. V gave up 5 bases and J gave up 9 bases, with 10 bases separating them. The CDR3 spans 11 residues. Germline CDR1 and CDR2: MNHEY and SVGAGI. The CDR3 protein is CASSPRESYTF. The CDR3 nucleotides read TGTGCCAGCAGTCCGCGCGAGAGCTACACCTTC.

Here the CDR3 DNA reads TGCAGCGTTCGGACAGGGACGGGCACTGAAGCTTTCTTT. As protein: CSVRTGTGTEAFF. This rearrangement joins TRBV29-1 to TRBJ1-1, with 8 bases fitting TRBD1. The CDR3 extends over 13 amino acids. Losses at the gene ends were 5 bases for V and 4 bases for J; bases not matched to a gene: 6. The V gene's germline CDR1 is SQVTM and CDR2 ANQGSEA.

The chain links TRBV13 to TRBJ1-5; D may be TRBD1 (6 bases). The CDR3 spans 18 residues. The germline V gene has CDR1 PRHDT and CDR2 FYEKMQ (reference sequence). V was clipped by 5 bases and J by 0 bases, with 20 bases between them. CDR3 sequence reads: CASSHMGAKLYSNQPQHF. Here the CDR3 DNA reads TGTGCCAGCAGCCATATGGGGGCAAAACTTTATAGCAATCAGCCCCAGCATTTT.

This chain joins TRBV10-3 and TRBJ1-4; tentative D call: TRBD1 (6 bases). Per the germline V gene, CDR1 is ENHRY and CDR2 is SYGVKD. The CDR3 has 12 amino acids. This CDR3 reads CEYRDINEKLFF. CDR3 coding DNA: TGTGAATACAGGGACATAAATGAAAAACTGTTTTTT.

The CDR3 DNA is TGTGCCTGGAGTGTTGGCGGCTTCTCTGGAAACACCATATATTTT. Amino acids: CAWSVGGFSGNTIYF. This chain links TRBV30 with TRBJ1-3; D not certain. In germline, CDR1 is GTSNPN, CDR2 SVGIG (reference sequence). The CDR3 totals 15 residues. V lost 0 bases and J 0 bases, leaving 9 bases between the germline ends.

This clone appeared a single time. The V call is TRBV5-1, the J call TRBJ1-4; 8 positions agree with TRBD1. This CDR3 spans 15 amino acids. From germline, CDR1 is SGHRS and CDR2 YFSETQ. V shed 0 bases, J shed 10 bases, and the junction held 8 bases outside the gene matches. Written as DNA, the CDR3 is TGCGCCAGCAGCTTGGATCTCGGACAGGGCCGAAAACTGTTTTTT. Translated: CASSLDLGQGRKLFF.

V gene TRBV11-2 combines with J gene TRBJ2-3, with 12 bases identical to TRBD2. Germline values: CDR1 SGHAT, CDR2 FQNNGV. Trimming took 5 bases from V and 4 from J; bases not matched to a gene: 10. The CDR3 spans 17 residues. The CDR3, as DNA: TGTGCCAGCAGCCCGGGGACTAGCGGGCACTCGGCAGATACGCAGTATTTT. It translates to CASSPGTSGHSADTQYF. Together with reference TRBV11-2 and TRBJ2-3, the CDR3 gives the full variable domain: EAGVAQSPRYKIIEKRQSVAFWCNPISGHATLYWYQQILGQGPKLLIQFQNNGVVDDSQLPKDRFSAERLKGVDSTLKIQPAKLEDSAVYLCASSPGTSGHSADTQYFGPGTRLTVL.

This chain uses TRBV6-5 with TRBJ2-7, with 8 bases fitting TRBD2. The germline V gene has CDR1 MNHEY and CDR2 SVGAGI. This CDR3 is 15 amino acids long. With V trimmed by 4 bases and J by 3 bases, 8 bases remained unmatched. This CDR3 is CASSSPGGQFYEQYF. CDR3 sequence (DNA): TGTGCCAGCAGTTCCCCGGGGGGGCAGTTCTACGAGCAGTACTTC.

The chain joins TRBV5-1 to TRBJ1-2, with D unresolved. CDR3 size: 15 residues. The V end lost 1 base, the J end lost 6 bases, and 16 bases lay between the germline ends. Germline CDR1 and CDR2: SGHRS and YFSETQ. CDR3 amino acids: CASSLRGMGGDGYTF. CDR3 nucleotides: TGCGCCAGCAGCTTGAGAGGGATGGGAGGCGATGGCTACACCTTC.

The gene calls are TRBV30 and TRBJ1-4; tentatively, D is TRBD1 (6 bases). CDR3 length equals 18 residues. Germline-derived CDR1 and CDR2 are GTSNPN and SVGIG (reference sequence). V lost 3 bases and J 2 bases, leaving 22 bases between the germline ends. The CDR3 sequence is CAWRGGGQGLGTNEKLFF. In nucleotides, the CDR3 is TGTGCCTGGAGAGGAGGAGGTCAGGGGCTAGGGACTAATGAAAAACTGTTTTTT.

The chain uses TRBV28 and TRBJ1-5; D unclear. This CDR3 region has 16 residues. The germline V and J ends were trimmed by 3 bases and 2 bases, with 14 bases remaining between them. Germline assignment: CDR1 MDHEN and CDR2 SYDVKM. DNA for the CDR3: TGTGCCAGCAGTTTGAGCGGGAATGGCGGCAATCAGCCCCAGCATTTT. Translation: CASSLSGNGGNQPQHF.

The CDR3: CSVLAGVGGNQPQHF. CDR3 bases: TGCAGCGTTCTGGCAGGCGTCGGGGGCAATCAGCCCCAGCATTTT. The chain joins TRBV29-1 to TRBJ1-5; D gene unclear. The V end lost 5 bases, the J end lost 2 bases, and 16 bases lay between the germline ends. Germline CDR1 and CDR2: SQVTM and ANQGSEA. The CDR3 runs 15 residues.

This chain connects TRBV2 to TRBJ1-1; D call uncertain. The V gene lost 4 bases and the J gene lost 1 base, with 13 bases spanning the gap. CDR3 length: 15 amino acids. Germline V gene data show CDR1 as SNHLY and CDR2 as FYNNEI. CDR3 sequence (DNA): TGTGCCAGCAGTGGTCACGGTTCGGGGAACACTGAAGCTTTCTTT. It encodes CASSGHGSGNTEAFF.